What follows is one TCR beta chain and its context. As yet, its antigen is unknown. A single record per CDR3 protein comes from TCRdb applying MiXCR to the RT-PCR reads. Of about 310,000 distinct CDR3 sequences detected, less than 25% appear once; the ten largest clones hold 9.5% to 13%. This entry is derived from a study of response to subunit inactivated influenza vaccine. Notes on the study in general: Each seasonal influenza vaccination recruits few new T cells, the authors suggested.

CDR1 is LGHNA and CDR2 is YNFKEQ in the germline V gene. The CDR3 is made up of 14 amino acids. The V end lost 3 bases, the J end lost 5 bases, and 12 bases lay between the germline ends. The sequence derives from a man aged 50 to 75 who received an inactivated influenza vaccine. Material: PBMCs from blood, obtained roughly 20 months after vaccination. This chain links TRBV4-2 with TRBJ2-3, with D unclear. The CDR3 sequence: CASSQKGRGDTQYF. DNA for the CDR3: TGTGCCAGCAGCCAGAAAGGTCGAGGAGATACGCAGTATTTT.